This T cell receptor (beta chain) appears in the sequencing data of a study of blood T cell repertoires in COVID-19. The CDR3 runs to 13 residues. CDR1 and CDR2 (germline): MDHEN, SYDVKM. V was cut by 11 bases and J by 0 bases, with 14 bases left in between. Some clones are missing from TCRdb's copy, which holds only in-frame ones; the method was immunoSEQ multiplex PCR. This sample has tens of thousands of clones; about 86% occur once, and the top ten carry about 7%. What was sequenced was peripheral blood. The V gene is TRBV28, the J gene TRBJ2-7; D remains unclear. The receptor's source is a man over 45 with active COVID-19. CDR3 region: CASEALSSYEQYF. For the CDR3, the DNA is TGTGCCTCCGAGGCCTTGAGCTCCTACGAGCAGTACTTC.